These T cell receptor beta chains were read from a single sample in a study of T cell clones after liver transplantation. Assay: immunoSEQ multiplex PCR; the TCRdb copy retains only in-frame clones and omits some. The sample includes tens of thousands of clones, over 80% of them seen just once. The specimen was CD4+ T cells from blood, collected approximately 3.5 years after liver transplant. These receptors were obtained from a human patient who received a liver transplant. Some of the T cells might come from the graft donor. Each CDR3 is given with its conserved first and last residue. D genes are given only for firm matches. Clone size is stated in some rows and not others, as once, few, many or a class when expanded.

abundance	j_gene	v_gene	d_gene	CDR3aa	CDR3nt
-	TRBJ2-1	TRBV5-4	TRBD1	CASSSRQGGYNEQFF	TGTGCCAGCAGCTCACGACAGGGGGGTTACAATGAGCAGTTCTTC
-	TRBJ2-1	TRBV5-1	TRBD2	CASSLLPGPSGGLSNEQFF	TGCGCCAGCAGCTTGCTCCCGGGACCTAGCGGGGGTTTGAGCAATGAGCAGTTCTTC
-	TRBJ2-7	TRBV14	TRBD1	CASSQEPGTEYDEQYF	TGTGCCAGCAGCCAAGAACCCGGGACAGAGTATGACGAGCAGTACTTC
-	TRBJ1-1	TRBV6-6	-	CASGRDTEAFF	TGTGCCAGCGGTAGAGACACTGAAGCTTTCTTT
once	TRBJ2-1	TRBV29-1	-	CSVEGPGPLGSYNEQFF	TGCAGCGTCGAAGGCCCAGGGCCACTGGGCTCCTACAATGAGCAGTTCTTC
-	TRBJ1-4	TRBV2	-	CASSIGQDYEKLFF	TGTGCCAGCAGTATAGGGCAGGATTATGAAAAACTGTTTTTT
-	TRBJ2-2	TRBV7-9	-	CASSLMARNTGELFF	TGTGCCAGCAGCCTCATGGCGCGGAACACCGGGGAGCTGTTTTTT
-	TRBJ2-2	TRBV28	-	CASSLAVNRFRTGELFF	TGTGCCAGCAGTTTAGCTGTGAACAGGTTTCGAACCGGGGAGCTGTTTTTT
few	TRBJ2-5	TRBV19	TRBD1	CASSDRGRQETQYF	TGTGCCAGTAGTGACAGGGGACGGCAAGAGACCCAGTACTTC
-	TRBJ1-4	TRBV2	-	CASSEGRPNEKLFF	TGTGCCAGCAGTGAGGGCAGGCCCAATGAAAAACTGTTTTTT
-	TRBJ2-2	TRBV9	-	CASSYTGELFF	TGTGCCAGCTCTTACACCGGGGAGCTGTTTTTT
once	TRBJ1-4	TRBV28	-	CASSPGGREKLFF	TGTGCCAGCAGTCCGGGGGGCAGGGAAAAACTGTTTTTT
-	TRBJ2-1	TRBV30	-	CAWTRGYFDEQFF	TGTGCCTGGACCAGAGGATATTTCGATGAGCAGTTCTTC
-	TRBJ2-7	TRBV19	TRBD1	CASSTTGTGDYEQYF	TGTGCCAGTAGTACAACCGGGACAGGGGACTACGAGCAGTACTTC
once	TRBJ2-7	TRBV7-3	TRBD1	CASSPGQVAYEQYF	TGTGCCAGCAGCCCGGGACAGGTGGCCTACGAGCAGTACTTC
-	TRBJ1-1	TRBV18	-	CASSQGARQGILNTEAFF	TGTGCCAGCTCACAGGGTGCTCGGCAGGGGATACTGAACACTGAAGCTTTCTTT
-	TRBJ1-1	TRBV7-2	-	CASSLTANTEAFF	TGTGCCAGCAGCTTGACAGCGAACACTGAAGCTTTCTTT
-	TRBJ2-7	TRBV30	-	CAWTRRYEQYF	TGTGCCTGGACGAGGCGCTACGAGCAGTACTTC
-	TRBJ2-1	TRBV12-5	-	CASGLGDILSNNEQFF	TGTGCTAGTGGTTTGGGGGACATTTTAAGCAACAATGAGCAGTTCTTC
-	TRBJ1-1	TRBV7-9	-	CASSLVELTEAFF	TGTGCCAGCAGCTTGGTCGAACTTACTGAAGCTTTCTTT
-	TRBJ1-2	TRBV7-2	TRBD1	CASSLAPGQADYGYTF	TGTGCCAGCAGCTTAGCCCCAGGACAGGCGGACTATGGCTACACCTTC
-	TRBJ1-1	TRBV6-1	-	CASSDRSAEAFF	TGTGCCAGCAGTGACAGGAGCGCTGAAGCTTTCTTT
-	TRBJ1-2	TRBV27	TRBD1	CASSLRTGGLNYGYTF	TGTGCCAGCAGTTTAAGAACAGGGGGCCTTAACTATGGCTACACCTTC
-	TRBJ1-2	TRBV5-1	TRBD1	CASSLAGTGRGYTF	TGCGCCAGCAGCTTGGCGGGGACAGGGAGAGGCTACACCTTC
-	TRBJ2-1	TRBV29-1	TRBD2	CSVGGLAGFSVVNEQFF	TGCAGCGTTGGGGGACTAGCGGGATTCTCGGTGGTGAATGAGCAGTTCTTC
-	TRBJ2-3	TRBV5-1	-	CASSLDSSTDTQYF	TGCGCCAGCAGCTTAGATTCTAGCACAGATACGCAGTATTTT
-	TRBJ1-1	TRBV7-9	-	CASSYGGKTEAFF	TGTGCCAGCAGCTATGGGGGCAAAACTGAAGCTTTCTTT
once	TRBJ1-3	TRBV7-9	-	CASSLSGSGNTIYF	TGTGCCAGCAGCTTAAGTGGCTCTGGAAACACCATATATTTT
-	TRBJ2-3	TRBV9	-	CASSVAGSTDTQYF	TGTGCCAGCAGCGTAGCAGGTAGCACAGATACGCAGTATTTT
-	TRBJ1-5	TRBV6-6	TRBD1	CASSWDRALGPQHF	TGTGCCAGCAGTTGGGACAGGGCCCTGGGGCCCCAGCATTTT
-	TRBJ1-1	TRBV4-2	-	CASSPTNRVPEAFF	TGTGCCAGCAGCCCTACAAACAGGGTTCCTGAAGCTTTCTTT
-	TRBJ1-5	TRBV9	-	CASSPGWGGGHNQPQHF	TGTGCCAGCAGCCCCGGGTGGGGAGGAGGACACAATCAGCCCCAGCATTTT
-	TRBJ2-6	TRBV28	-	CASSPPGVFGGSAGANVLTF	TGTGCCAGCAGTCCCCCGGGGGTTTTTGGCGGTTCGGCGGGGGCCAACGTCCTGACTTTC
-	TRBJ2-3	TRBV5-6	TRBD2	CASSLWGLETDTQYF	TGTGCCAGCAGCTTGTGGGGACTAGAAACAGATACGCAGTATTTT
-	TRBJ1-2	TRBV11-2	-	CASSPLRGTDYGYTF	TGTGCCAGCAGCCCTCTGAGGGGGACCGACTATGGCTACACCTTC
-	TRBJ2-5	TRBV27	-	CASSREFQETQYF	TGTGCCAGCAGTCGAGAGTTCCAAGAGACCCAGTACTTC
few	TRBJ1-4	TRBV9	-	CASSVAPDEKLFF	TGTGCCAGCAGCGTAGCCCCAGATGAAAAACTGTTTTTT
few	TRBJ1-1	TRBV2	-	CARSVGGAMSEAFF	TGTGCCAGATCCGTGGGGGGAGCAATGTCTGAAGCTTTCTTT
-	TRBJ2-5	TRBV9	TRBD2	CARLINLMREDQETQYF	TGTGCCAGACTAATTAATCTAATGCGGGAGGATCAAGAGACCCAGTACTTC
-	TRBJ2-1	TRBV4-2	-	CASSVGEDQGSAYNEQFF	TGTGCCAGCAGCGTTGGGGAAGACCAGGGTTCCGCATACAATGAGCAGTTCTTC
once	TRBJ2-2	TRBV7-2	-	CASTLQGRMNTGELFF	TGTGCCAGCACTCTACAGGGACGGATGAACACCGGGGAGCTGTTTTTT
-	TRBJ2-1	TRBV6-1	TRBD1	CASSETGTGGGQFF	TGTGCCAGCAGTGAAACCGGGACAGGGGGTGGGCAGTTCTTC
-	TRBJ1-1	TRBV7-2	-	CASSLFTSLTEAFF	TGTGCCAGCAGCTTATTTACTTCGTTGACTGAAGCTTTCTTT
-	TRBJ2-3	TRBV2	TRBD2	CASSDREGTDTQYF	TGTGCCAGCAGTGACCGGGAGGGCACAGATACGCAGTATTTT
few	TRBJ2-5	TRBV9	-	CASSRGSIGPTQETQYF	TGTGCCAGCAGCCGCGGGTCAATAGGGCCGACTCAAGAGACCCAGTACTTC
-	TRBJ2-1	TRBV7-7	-	CASSLGGQNEQFF	TGTGCCAGCAGCCTCGGGGGCCAGAATGAGCAGTTCTTC
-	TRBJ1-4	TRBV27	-	CACRRHTNEKLFF	TGTGCCTGTCGGCGCCACACCAATGAAAAACTGTTTTTT
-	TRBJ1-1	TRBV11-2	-	CASRGIRGAPEAFF	TGTGCCAGCAGGGGAATCCGGGGGGCCCCTGAAGCTTTCTTT
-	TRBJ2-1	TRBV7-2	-	CASSSPRTYNEQFF	TGTGCCAGCAGCTCGCCCCGGACTTACAATGAGCAGTTCTTC